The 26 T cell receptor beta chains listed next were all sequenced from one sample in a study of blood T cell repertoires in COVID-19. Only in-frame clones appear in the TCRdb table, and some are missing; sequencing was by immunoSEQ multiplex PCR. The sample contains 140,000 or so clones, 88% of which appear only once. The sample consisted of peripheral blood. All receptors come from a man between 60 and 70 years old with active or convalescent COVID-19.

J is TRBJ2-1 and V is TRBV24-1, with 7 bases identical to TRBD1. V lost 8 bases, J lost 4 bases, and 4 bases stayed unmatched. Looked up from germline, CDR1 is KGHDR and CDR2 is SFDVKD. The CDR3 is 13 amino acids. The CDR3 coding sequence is TGTGCCACCACCGGGACAGCGTACAATGAGCAGTTCTTC. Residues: CATTGTAYNEQFF.

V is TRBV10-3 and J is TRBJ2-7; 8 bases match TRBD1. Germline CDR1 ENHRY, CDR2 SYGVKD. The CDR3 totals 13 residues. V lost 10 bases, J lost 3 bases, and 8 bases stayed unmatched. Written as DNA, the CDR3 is TGTGCCACCGGACAAGGACAGGGCTACGAGCAGTACTTC. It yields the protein CATGQGQGYEQYF.

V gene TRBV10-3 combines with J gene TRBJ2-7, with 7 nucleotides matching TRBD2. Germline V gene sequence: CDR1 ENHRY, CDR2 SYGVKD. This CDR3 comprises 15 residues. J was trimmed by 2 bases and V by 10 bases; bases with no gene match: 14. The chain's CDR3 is CATHPGGNKAYEQYF. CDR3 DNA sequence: TGTGCCACCCACCCCGGGGGGAATAAAGCCTACGAGCAGTACTTC.

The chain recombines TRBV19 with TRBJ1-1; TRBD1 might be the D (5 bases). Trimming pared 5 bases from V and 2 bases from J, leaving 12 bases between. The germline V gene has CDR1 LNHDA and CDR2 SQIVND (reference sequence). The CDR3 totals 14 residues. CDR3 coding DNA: TGTGCCAGTAGTGGCACAGGCCGAAACACTGAAGCTTTCTTT. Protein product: CASSGTGRNTEAFF.

The CDR3 DNA reads TGTGCCAGCAGTCCCGGGGACAGGGCGGCCGGGGAGCTGTTTTTT. Residues: CASSPGDRAAGELFF. J is TRBJ2-2 and V is TRBV6-2 or TRBV6-3, with 9 bases aligning to TRBD1. Germline V gives CDR1 MNHEY, CDR2 SVGEGT. CDR3 length: 15 residues. After removal of 5 bases from V and 6 bases from J, the junction contained 7 bases not matched to a gene.

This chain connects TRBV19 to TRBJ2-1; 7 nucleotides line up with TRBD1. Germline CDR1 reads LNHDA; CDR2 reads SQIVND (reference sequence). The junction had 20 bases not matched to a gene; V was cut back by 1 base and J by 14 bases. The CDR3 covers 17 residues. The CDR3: CASSIGRSGTRGMSKFF. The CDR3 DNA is TGTGCCAGTAGTATAGGGCGTTCTGGGACCAGGGGGATGAGCAAGTTCTTC.

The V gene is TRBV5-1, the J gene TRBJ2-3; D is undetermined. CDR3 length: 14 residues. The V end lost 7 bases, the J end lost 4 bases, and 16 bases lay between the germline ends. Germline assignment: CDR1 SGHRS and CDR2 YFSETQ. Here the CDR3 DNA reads TGCGCCAGCCGCACTTGGAGTAGTTCAGATACGCAGTATTTT. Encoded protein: CASRTWSSSDTQYF.

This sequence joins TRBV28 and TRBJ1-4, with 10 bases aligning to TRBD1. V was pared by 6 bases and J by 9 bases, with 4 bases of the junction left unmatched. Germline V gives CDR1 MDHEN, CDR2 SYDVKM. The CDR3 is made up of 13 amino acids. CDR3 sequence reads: CASSRQGAQKLFF. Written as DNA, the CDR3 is TGTGCCAGCAGCCGACAGGGGGCTCAAAAACTGTTTTTT. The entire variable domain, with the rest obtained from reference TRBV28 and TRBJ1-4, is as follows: DVKVTQSSRYLVKRTGEKVFLECVQDMDHENMFWYRQDPGLGLRLIYFSYDVKMKEKGDIPEGYSVSREKKERFSLILESASTNQTSMYLCASSRQGAQKLFFGSGTQLSVL.

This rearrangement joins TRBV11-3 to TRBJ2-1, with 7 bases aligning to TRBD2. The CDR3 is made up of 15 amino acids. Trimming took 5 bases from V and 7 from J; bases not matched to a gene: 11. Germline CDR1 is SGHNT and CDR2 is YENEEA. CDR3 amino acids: CASSAPSRGGNEQFF. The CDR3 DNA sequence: TGTGCCAGCAGCGCGCCTTCGCGCGGGGGTAATGAGCAGTTCTTC. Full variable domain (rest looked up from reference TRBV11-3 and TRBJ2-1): EAGVVQSPRYKIIEKKQPVAFWCNPISGHNTLYWYLQNLGQGPELLIRYENEEAVDDSQLPKDRFSAERLKGVDSTLKIQPAELGDSAVYLCASSAPSRGGNEQFFGPGTRLTVL.

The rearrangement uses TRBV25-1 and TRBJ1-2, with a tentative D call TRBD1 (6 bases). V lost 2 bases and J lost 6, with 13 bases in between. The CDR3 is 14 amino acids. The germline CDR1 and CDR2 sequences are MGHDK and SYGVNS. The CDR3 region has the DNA TGTGCCAGCAGTGAACAGGGGACGGTGAATGGCTACACCTTC. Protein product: CASSEQGTVNGYTF.

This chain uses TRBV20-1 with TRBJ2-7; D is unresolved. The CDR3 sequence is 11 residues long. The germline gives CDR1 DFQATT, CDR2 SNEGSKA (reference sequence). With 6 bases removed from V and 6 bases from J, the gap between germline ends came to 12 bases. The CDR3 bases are TGCAGTGCCCCCGTTTTCTCCGAGCAGTACTTC. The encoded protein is CSAPVFSEQYF.

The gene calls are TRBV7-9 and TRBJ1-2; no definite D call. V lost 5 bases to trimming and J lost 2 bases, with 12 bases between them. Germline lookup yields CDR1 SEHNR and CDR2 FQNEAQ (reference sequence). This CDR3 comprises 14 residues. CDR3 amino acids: CASSQETPNYGYTF. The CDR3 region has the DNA TGTGCCAGCAGCCAAGAAACACCCAACTATGGCTACACCTTC.

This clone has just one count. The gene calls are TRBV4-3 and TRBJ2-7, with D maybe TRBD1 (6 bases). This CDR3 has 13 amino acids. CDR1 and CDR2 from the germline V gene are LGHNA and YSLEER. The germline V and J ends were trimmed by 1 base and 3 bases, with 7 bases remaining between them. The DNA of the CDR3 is TGCGCCAGCAGCCAAGGGACAGACTACGAGCAGTACTTC. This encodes CASSQGTDYEQYF.

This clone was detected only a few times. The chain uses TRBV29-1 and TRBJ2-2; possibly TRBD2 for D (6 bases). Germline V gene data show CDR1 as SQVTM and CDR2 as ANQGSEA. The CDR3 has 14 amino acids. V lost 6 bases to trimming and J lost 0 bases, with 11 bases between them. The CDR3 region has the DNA TGCAGCGTGGTAGCGGCCGCGAACACCGGGGAGCTGTTTTTT. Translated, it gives CSVVAAANTGELFF.

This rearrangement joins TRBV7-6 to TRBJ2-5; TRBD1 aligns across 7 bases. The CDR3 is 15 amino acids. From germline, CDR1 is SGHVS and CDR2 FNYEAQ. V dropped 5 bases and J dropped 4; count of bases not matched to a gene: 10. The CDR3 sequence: CASSQTRDRRETQYF. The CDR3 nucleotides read TGTGCCAGCAGCCAGACCCGGGACAGACGAGAGACCCAGTACTTC.

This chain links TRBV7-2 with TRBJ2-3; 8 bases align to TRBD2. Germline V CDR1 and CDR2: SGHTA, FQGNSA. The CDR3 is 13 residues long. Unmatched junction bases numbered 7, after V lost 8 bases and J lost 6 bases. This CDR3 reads CASCSGIWDTQYF. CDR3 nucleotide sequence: TGTGCCAGCTGTAGCGGGATATGGGATACGCAGTATTTT.

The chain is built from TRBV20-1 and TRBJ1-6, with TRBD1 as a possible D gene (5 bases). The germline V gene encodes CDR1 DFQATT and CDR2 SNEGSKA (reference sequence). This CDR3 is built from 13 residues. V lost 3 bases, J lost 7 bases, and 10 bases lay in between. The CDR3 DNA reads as TGCAGTGCTAGTTCGGGGGGGAATTCACCCCTCCACTTT. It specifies CSASSGGNSPLHF.

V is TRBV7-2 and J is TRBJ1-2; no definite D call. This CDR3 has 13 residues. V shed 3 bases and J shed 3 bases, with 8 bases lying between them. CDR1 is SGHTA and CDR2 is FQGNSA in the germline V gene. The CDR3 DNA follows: TGTGCCAGCAGCTTGAACGGGTACTATGGCTACACCTTC. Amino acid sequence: CASSLNGYYGYTF.

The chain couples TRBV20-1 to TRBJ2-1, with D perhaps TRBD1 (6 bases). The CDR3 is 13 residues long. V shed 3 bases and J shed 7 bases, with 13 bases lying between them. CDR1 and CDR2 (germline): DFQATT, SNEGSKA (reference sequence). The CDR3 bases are TGCAGTGCTAGTAGGGGGAATCTGAATGAGCAGTTCTTC. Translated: CSASRGNLNEQFF.

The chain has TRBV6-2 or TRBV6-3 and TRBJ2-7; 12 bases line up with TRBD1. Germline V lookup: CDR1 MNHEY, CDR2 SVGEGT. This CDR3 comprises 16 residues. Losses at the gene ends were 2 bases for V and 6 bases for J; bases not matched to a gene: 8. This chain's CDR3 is CASSYTGTGGSGEQYF. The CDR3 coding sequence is TGTGCCAGCAGTTACACTGGGACAGGGGGCTCTGGCGAGCAGTACTTC.

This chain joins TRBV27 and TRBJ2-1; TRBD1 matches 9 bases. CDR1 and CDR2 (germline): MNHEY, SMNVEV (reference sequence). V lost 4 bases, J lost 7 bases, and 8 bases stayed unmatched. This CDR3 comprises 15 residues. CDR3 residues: CASSWEGQGKNEQFF. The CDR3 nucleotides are TGTGCCAGCAGTTGGGAAGGACAGGGGAAGAATGAGCAGTTCTTC.

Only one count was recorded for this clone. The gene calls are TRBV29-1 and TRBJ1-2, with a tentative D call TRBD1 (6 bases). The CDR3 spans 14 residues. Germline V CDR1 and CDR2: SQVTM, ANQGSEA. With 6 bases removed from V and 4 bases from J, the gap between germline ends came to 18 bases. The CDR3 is CSVGSGERAYGYTF. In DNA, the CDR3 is TGCAGCGTGGGTTCAGGGGAAAGAGCCTATGGCTACACCTTC.

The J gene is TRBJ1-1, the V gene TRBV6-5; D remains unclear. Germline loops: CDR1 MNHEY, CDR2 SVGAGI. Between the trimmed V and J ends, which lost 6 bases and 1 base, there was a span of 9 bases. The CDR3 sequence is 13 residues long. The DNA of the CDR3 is TGTGCCAGCAGACTTTATCCGAACACTGAAGCTTTCTTT. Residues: CASRLYPNTEAFF.

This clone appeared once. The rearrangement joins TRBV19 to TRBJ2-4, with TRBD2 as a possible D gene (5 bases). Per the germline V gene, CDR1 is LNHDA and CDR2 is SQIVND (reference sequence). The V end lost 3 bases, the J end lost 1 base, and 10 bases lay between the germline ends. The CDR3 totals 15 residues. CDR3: CASSIPGMAKNIQYF. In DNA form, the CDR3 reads TGTGCCAGTAGTATCCCGGGAATGGCCAAAAACATTCAGTACTTC.

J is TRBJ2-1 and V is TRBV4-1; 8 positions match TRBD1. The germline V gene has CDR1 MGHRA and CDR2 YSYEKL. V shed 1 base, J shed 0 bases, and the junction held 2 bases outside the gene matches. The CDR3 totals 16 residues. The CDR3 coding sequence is TGCGCCAGCAGCCAAGCCACAGGGGGCTCCTACAATGAGCAGTTCTTC. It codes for CASSQATGGSYNEQFF.

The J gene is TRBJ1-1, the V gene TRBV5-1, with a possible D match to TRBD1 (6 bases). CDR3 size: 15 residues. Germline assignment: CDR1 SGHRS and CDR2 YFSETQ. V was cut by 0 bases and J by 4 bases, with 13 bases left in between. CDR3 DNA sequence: TGCGCCAGCAGCTTGGATAAGGGGGTGGGCACTGAAGCTTTCTTT. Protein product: CASSLDKGVGTEAFF.